Sequencing of this T cell receptor (beta chain) was carried out in a study of shared T cell receptors in the human thymus. Here immunoSEQ multiplex PCR was the method, and the copy in TCRdb shows in-frame clones only, minus some. The sample includes hundreds of thousands of clones, roughly 88% of them seen just once. Germline lookup yields CDR1 MRHNA and CDR2 SNTAGT. V shed 0 bases and J 8 bases; nucleotides not matched to a gene: 10. This CDR3 contains 16 residues. These data are also associated with another study on human thymus T cells. That study reports: Thymic material originated from resections removed in the course of corrective heart surgery. Apparent bias marked the V and J gene usage of thymic and blood repertoires. What related research reported was that thymic repertoires overlapped highly among unrelated individuals.

This clonotype was obtained from a boy younger than two with a congenital heart defect. Sequences were obtained from thymocytes. The chain links TRBV6-4 to TRBJ2-3; 8 bases agree with TRBD2. The CDR3 region has the DNA TGTGCCAGCAGTGACTCCCTACGGGGGGGTAAAGTTACGCAGTATTTT. Protein product: CASSDSLRGGKVTQYF.